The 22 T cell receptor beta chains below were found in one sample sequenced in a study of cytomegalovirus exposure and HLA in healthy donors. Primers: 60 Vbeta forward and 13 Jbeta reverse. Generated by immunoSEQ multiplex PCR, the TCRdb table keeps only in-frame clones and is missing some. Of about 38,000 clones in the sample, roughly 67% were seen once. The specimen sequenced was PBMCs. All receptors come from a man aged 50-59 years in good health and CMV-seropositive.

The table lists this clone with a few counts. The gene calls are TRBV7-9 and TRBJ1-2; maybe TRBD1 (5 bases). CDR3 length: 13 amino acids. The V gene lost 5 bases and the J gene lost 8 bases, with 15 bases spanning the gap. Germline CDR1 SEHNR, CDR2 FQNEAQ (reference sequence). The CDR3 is CASSPDGGTGYTF. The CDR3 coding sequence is TGTGCCAGCAGCCCGGACGGGGGGACGGGCTACACCTTC. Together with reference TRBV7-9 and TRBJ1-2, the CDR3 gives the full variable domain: DTGVSQNPRHKITKRGQNVTFRCDPISEHNRLYWYRQTLGQGPEFLTYFQNEAQLEKSRLLSDRFSAERPKGSFSTLEIQRTEQGDSAMYLCASSPDGGTGYTFGSGTRLTVV.

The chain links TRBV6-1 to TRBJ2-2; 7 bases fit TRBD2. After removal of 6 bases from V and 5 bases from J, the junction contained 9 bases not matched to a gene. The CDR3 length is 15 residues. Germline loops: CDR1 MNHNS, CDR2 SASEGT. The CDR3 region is CASSQGDYSTGELFF. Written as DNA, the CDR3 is TGTGCCAGCAGCCAAGGGGACTACTCTACCGGGGAGCTGTTTTTT.

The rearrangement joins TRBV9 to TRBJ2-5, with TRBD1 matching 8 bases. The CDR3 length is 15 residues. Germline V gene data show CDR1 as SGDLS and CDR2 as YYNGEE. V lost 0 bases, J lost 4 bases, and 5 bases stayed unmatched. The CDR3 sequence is CASSVEGQEGETQYF. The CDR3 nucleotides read TGTGCCAGCAGCGTAGAGGGACAGGAAGGAGAGACCCAGTACTTC.

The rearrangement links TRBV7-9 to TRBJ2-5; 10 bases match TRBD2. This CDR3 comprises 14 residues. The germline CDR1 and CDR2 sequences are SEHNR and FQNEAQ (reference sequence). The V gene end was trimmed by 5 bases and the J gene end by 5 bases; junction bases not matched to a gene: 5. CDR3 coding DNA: TGTGCCAGCAGCCTCAGCGGGGGGGCTGAGACCCAGTACTTC. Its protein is CASSLSGGAETQYF. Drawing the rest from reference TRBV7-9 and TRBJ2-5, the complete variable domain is DTGVSQNPRHKITKRGQNVTFRCDPISEHNRLYWYRQTLGQGPEFLTYFQNEAQLEKSRLLSDRFSAERPKGSFSTLEIQRTEQGDSAMYLCASSLSGGAETQYFGPGTRLLVL.

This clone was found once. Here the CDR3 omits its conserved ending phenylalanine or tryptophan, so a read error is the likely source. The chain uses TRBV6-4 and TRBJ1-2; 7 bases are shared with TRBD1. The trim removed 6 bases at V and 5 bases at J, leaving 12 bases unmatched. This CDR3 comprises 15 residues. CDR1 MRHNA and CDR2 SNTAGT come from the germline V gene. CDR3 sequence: CASSTLPGQLYGYTV. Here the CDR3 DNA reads TGTGCCAGCAGCACCTTACCGGGACAGCTTTATGGCTACACCGTC.

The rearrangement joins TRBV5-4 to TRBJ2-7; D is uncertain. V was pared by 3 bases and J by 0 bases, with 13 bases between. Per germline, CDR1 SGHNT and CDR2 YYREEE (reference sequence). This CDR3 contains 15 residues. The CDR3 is CASSSRVANSYEQYF. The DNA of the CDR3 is TGTGCCAGCAGCTCCCGGGTGGCCAACTCCTACGAGCAGTACTTC. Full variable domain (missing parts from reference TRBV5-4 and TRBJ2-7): ETGVTQSPTHLIKTRGQQVTLRCSSQSGHNTVSWYQQALGQGPQFIFQYYREEENGRGNFPPRFSGLQFPNYSSELNVNALELDDSALYLCASSSRVANSYEQYFGPGTRLTVT.

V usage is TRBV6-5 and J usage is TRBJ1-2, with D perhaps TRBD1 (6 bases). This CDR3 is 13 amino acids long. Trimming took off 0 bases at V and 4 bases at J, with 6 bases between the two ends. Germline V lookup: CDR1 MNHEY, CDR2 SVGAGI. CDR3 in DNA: TGTGCCAGCAGTTACTCAGGGGGCTATGGCTACACCTTC. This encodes CASSYSGGYGYTF.

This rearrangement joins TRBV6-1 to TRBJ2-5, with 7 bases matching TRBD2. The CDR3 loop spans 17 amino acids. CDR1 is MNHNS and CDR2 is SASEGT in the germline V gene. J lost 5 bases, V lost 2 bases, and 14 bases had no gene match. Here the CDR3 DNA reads TGTGCCAGCAGTGAACTGGAGTGGGAGGGCAGGACGGAGACCCAGTACTTC. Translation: CASSELEWEGRTETQYF.

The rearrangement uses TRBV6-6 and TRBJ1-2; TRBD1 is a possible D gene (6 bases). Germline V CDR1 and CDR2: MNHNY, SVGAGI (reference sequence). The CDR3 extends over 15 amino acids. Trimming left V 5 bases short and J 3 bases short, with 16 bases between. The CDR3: CASSTRDMDYYGYTF. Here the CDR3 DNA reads TGTGCCAGCAGTACCCGGGACATGGATTACTATGGCTACACCTTC.

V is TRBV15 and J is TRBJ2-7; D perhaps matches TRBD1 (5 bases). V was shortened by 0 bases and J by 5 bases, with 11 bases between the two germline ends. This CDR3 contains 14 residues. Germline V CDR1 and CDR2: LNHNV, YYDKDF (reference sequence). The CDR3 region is CATSRDQGDDEQYF. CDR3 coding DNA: TGTGCCACCAGCAGAGATCAGGGTGACGACGAGCAGTACTTC.

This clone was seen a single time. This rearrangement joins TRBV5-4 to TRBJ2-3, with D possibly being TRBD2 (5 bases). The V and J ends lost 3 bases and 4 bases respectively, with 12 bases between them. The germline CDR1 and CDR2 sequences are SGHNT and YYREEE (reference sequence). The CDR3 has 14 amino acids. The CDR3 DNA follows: TGTGCCAGCAGCTCGCGGGTTAGTGCAGATACGCAGTATTTT. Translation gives CASSSRVSADTQYF. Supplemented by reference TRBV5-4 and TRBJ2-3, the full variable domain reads ETGVTQSPTHLIKTRGQQVTLRCSSQSGHNTVSWYQQALGQGPQFIFQYYREEENGRGNFPPRFSGLQFPNYSSELNVNALELDDSALYLCASSSRVSADTQYFGPGTRLTVL.

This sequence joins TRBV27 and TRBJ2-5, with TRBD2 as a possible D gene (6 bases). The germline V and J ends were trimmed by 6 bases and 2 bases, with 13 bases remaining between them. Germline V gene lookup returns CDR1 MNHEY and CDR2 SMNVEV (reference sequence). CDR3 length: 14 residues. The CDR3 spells CASSLMGTQETQYF. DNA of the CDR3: TGTGCCAGCAGCCTAATGGGGACTCAAGAGACCCAGTACTTC.

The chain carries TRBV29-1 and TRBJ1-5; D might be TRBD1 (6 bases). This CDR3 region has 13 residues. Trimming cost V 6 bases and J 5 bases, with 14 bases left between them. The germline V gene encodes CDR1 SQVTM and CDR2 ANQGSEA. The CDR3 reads CSVEQGRDQPQHF. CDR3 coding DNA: TGCAGCGTGGAACAGGGTAGAGATCAGCCCCAGCATTTT.

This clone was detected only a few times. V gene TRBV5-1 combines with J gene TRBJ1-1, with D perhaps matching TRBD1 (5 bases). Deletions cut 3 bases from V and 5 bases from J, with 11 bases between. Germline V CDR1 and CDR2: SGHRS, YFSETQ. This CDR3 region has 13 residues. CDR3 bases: TGCGCCAGCAGCTCCCCTCAGGGAACTGAAGCTTTCTTT. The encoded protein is CASSSPQGTEAFF. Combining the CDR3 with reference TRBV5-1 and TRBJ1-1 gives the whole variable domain KAGVTQTPRYLIKTRGQQVTLSCSPISGHRSVSWYQQTPGQGLQFLFEYFSETQRNKGNFPGRFSGRQFSNSRSEMNVSTLELGDSALYLCASSSPQGTEAFFGQGTRLTVV.

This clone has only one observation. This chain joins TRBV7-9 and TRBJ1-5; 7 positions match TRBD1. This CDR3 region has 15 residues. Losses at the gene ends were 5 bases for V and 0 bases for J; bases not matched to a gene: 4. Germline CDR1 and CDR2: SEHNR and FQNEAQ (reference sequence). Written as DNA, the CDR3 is TGTGCCAGCAGCCCAGGGACAGTTAGCAATCAGCCCCAGCATTTT. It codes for CASSPGTVSNQPQHF. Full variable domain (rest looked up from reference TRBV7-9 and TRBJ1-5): DTGVSQNPRHKITKRGQNVTFRCDPISEHNRLYWYRQTLGQGPEFLTYFQNEAQLEKSRLLSDRFSAERPKGSFSTLEIQRTEQGDSAMYLCASSPGTVSNQPQHFGDGTRLSIL.

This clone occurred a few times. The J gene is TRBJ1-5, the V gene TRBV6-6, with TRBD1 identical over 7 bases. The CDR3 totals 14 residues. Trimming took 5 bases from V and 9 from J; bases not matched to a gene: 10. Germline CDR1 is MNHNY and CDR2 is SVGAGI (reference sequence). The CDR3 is CASSHRDSFWPQHF. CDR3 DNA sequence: TGTGCCAGCAGTCACCGGGACAGCTTTTGGCCCCAGCATTTT.

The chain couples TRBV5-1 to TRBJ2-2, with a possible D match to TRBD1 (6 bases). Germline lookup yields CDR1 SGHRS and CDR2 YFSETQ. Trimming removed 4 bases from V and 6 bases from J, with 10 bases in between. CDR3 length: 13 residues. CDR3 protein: CASSQDRPGELFF. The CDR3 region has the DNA TGCGCCAGCAGCCAGGACAGACCCGGGGAGCTGTTTTTT.

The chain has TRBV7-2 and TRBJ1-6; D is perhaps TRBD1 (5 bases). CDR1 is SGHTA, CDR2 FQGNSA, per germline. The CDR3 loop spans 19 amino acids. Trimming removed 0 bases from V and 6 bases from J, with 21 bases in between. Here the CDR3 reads CASSLAKGLSSTANSPLHF. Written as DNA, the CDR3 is TGTGCCAGCAGCTTAGCCAAAGGACTAAGTTCGACAGCTAATTCACCCCTCCACTTT.

CDR3 coding DNA: TGTGCCAGCAGCTTAGCAACAGGGGGCATCACTGAAGCTTTCTTT. Its protein is CASSLATGGITEAFF. The chain couples TRBV7-2 to TRBJ1-1; TRBD1 aligns across 9 bases. Germline values: CDR1 SGHTA, CDR2 FQGNSA. The CDR3 has 15 amino acids. V was clipped by 0 bases and J by 4 bases; unmatched bases: 3.

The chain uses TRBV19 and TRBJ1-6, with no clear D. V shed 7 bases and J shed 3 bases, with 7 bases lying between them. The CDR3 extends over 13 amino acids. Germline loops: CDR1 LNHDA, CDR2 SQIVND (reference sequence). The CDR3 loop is CASTGIYNSPLHF. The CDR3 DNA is TGTGCCAGTACGGGTATCTATAATTCACCCCTCCACTTT.

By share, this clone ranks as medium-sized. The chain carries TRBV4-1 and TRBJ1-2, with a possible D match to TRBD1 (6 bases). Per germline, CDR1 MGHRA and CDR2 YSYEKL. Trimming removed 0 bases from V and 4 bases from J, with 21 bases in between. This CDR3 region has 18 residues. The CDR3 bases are TGCGCCAGCAGCCAAGATCGAGGGCCCAGGGGTCGTGGCTATGGCTACACCTTC. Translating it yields CASSQDRGPRGRGYGYTF.

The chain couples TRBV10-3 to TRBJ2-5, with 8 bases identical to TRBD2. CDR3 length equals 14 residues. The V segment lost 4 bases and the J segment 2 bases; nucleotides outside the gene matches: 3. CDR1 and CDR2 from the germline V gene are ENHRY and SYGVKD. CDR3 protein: CAISAAGGQETQYF. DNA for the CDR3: TGTGCCATCAGTGCGGCGGGGGGACAAGAGACCCAGTACTTC.